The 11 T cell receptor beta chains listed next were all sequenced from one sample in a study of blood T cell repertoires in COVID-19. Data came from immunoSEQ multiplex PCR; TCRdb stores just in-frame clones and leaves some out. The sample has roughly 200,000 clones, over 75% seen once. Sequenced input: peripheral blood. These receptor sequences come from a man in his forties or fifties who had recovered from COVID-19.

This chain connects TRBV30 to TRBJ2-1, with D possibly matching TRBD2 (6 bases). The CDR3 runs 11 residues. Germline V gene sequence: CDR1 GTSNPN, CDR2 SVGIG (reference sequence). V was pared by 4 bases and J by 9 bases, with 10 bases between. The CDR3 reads CAWTPGVEQFF. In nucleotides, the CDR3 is TGTGCCTGGACTCCGGGGGTTGAGCAGTTCTTC. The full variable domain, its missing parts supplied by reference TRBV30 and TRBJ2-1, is SQTIHQWPATLVQPVGSPLSLECTVEGTSNPNLYWYRQAAGRGLQLLFYSVGIGQISSEVPQNLSASRPQDRQFILSSKKLLLSDSGFYLCAWTPGVEQFFGPGTRLTVL.

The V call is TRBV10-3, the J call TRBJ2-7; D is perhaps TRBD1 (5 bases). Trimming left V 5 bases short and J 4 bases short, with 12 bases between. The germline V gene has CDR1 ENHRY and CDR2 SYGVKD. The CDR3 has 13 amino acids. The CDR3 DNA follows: TGTGCCATCAGTACATCGACAGTTTACGAGCAGTACTTC. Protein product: CAISTSTVYEQYF.

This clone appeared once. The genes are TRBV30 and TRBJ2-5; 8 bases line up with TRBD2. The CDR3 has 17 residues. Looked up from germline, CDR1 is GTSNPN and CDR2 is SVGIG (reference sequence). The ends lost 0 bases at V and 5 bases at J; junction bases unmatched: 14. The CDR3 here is CAWSVSGGDSISETQYF. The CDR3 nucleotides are TGTGCCTGGAGTGTAAGCGGGGGAGATTCGATTTCGGAGACCCAGTACTTC.

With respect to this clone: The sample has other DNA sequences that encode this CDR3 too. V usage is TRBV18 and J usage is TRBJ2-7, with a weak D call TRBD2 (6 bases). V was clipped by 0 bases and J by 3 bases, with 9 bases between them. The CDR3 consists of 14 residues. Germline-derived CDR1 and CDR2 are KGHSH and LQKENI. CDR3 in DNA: TGTGCCAGCTCACCACCCGGGGGAGTCTACGAGCAGTACTTC. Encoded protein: CASSPPGGVYEQYF.

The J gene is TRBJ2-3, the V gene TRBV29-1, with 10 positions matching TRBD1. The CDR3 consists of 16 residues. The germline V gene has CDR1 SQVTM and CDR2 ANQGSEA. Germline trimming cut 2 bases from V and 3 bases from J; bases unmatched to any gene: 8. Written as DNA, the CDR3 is TGCAGCGTTGAACCCCCGGACAGGGGGACGACAGATACGCAGTATTTT. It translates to CSVEPPDRGTTDTQYF.

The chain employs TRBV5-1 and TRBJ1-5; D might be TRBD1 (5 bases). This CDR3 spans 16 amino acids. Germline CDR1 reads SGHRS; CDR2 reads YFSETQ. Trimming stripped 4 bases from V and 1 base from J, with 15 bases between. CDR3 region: CASSLDQGGSNQPQHF. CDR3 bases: TGCGCCAGCAGCCTAGACCAGGGTGGGAGCAATCAGCCCCAGCATTTT.

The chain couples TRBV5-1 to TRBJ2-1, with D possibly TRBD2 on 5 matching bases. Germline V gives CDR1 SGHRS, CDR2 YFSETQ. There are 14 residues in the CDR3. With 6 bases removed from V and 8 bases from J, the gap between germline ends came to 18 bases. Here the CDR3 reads CASTGEIQDHEQFF. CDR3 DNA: TGCGCCAGCACCGGGGAGATCCAGGACCATGAGCAGTTCTTC.

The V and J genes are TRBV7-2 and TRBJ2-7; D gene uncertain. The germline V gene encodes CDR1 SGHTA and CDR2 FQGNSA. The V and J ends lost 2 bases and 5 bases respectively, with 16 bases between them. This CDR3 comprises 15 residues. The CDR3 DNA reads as TGTGCCAGCAGCTTAATCGCGGCAGCGACCCACGAGCAGTACTTC. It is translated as CASSLIAAATHEQYF.

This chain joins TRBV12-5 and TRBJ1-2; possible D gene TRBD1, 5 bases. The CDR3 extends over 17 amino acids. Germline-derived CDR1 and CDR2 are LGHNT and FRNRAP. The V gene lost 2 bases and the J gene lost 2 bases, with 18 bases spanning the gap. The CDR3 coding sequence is TGTGCTAGTGGTTTGACCGGAATGGGGCAGATAAACTATGGCTACACCTTC. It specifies CASGLTGMGQINYGYTF.

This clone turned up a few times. The CDR3 bases are TGTGCCAGCAGCGCCGGGGGGACGGGGGACACTGAAGCTTTCTTT. Translated, it gives CASSAGGTGDTEAFF. J is TRBJ1-1 and V is TRBV9; tentatively, D is TRBD1 (5 bases). V dropped 3 bases and J dropped 3 bases, with 15 bases sitting between them. The germline V gene encodes CDR1 SGDLS and CDR2 YYNGEE. The CDR3 contains 15 residues.

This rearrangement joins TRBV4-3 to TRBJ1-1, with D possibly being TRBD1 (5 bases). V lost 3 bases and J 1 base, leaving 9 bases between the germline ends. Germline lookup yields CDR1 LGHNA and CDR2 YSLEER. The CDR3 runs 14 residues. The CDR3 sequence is CASSQRDRNTEAFF. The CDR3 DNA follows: TGCGCCAGCAGCCAGAGAGACAGGAACACTGAAGCTTTCTTT.